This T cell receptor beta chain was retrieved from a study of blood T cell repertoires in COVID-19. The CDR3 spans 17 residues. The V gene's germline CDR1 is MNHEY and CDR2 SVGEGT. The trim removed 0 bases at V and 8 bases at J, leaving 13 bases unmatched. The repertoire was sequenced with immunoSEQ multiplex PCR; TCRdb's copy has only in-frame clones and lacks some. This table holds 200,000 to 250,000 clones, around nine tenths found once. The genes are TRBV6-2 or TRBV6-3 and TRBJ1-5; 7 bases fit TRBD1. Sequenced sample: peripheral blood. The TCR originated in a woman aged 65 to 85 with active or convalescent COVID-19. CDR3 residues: CASSYSRPGQLIKPQHF. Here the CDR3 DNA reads TGTGCCAGCAGTTACTCAAGACCGGGACAGCTCATAAAGCCCCAGCATTTT.